This record looks at one T cell receptor (beta chain) sequence and its context. The data stem from a study of blood T cell repertoires in COVID-19. As handled by the study authors: From reference gene primer amplification, estimates of nucleated cell counts were derived. Profiled with immunoSEQ multiplex PCR; TCRdb holds only in-frame clones, not every one. V and J calls and clone size are as listed in that table; D and trimming were resolved from the DNA. The sample includes roughly 200,000 clones, 83% of them seen just once. Germline-derived CDR1 and CDR2 are LGHDT and YNNKEL (reference sequence). The CDR3 runs 13 residues.

The chain is built from TRBV3-1 (or the pseudogene TRBV3-2) and TRBJ1-4; 8 positions agree with TRBD1. Sequences were obtained from peripheral blood. This TCR derives from a woman aged 30 to 39 with COVID-19, enrolled during active disease. The CDR3 here is CVNRGATNEKLFF. The CDR3, as DNA: TGTGTGAACAGGGGGGCAACTAATGAAAAACTGTTTTTT.